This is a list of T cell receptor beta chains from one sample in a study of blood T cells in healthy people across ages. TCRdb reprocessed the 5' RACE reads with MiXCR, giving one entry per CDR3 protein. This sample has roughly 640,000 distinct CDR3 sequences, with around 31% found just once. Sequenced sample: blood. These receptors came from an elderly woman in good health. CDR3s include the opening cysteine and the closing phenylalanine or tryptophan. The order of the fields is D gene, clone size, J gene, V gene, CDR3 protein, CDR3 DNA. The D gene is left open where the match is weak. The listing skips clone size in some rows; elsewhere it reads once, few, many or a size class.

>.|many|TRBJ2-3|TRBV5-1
CASSLANRDTDTQYF
TGCGCCAGCAGCTTGGCCAACAGGGACACAGATACGCAGTATTTT
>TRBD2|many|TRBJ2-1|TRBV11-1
CASSLAGMTSGGRNEQFF
TGTGCCAGCAGCTTAGCGGGTATGACTAGCGGGGGGCGGAATGAGCAGTTCTTC
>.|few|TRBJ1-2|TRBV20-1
CSATSTGSAGYTF
TGCAGTGCTACCTCGACGGGCTCAGCCGGCTACACCTTC
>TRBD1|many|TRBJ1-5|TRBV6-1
CATSGLGQGSQPQHF
TGTGCCACTAGTGGTCTAGGACAGGGTAGTCAGCCCCAGCATTTT
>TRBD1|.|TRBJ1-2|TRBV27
CASSFQIRTGPANYGYTF
TGTGCCAGCAGTTTCCAAATCCGGACAGGGCCAGCTAACTATGGCTACACCTTC
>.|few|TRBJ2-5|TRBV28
CASSFSRQTQYF
TGTGCCAGCAGTTTCTCAAGGCAGACCCAGTACTTC
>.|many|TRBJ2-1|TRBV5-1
CASSLMRYEQFF
TGCGCCAGCAGCTTGATGCGTTATGAGCAGTTCTTC
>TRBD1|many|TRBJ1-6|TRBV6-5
CASSYRGQSSYNSPLHF
TGTGCCAGCAGTTACAGGGGGCAGAGCTCCTATAATTCACCCCTCCACTTT
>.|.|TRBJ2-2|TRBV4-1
CASSSSGISITGELFF
TGCGCCAGCAGCTCCTCCGGGATTAGCATCACCGGGGAGCTGTTTTTT
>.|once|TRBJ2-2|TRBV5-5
CASSWSEDDSTGELFF
TGTGCCAGCAGCTGGAGCGAGGACGACAGTACCGGGGAGCTGTTTTTT
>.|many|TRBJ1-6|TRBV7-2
CASSLDRGADSPLHF
TGTGCCAGCAGCTTAGACCGGGGGGCGGATTCACCCCTCCACTTT
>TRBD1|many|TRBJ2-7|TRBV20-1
CSAASPGTESTKQYF
TGCAGTGCTGCATCTCCCGGGACAGAGTCTACGAAGCAGTACTTC
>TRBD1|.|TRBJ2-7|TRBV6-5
CASNRDRGYEQYF
TGCGCCTCCAACCGGGACAGGGGCTACGAGCAGTACTTC
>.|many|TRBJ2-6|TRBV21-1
CASSKGLAGSGANVLTF
TGTGCCAGCAGCAAGGGACTAGCGGGCTCTGGGGCCAACGTCCTGACTTTC
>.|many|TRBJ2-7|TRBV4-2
CASSQGLDSYEQYF
TGTGCCAGCAGCCAAGGCCTCGACTCCTACGAGCAGTACTTC
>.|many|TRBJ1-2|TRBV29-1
CSVLGRTVGGSYGYTF
TGCAGCGTTCTGGGCAGGACAGTAGGAGGAAGCTATGGCTACACCTTC
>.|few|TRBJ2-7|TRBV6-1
CASSDEVYEQYF
TGTGCCAGCAGTGATGAAGTTTACGAGCAGTACTTC
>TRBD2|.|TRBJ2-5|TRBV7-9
CASSFPSGGAINEQYF
TGTGCCAGCAGCTTCCCTAGCGGGGGGGCGATAAATGAGCAGTACTTC
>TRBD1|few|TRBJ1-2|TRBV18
CASLGTGTYGYTF
TGTGCCAGCTTAGGGACAGGAACCTATGGCTACACCTTC
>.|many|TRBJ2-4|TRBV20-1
CSATDRDLAKNIQYF
TGCAGTGCTACCGACAGGGACTTAGCCAAAAACATTCAGTACTTC